The clone carrying this TCR beta chain showed up just a few times. Its target is not known. The source of the sample is a study of T cells after yellow fever vaccination. Study-level background: Where fractions had low cell numbers, libraries were prepared from them with the SMART-Seq v4 Ultra Low Input RNA kit.

Findings and limits, study-wide: Weaker, the secondary response had a peak occurring faster, on day 5 versus 15. Once the booster was given, most primary-vaccination clones reappeared, at just over 95% for CD4 and around 90% for CD8. Contamination by abundant bulk-population clonotypes could be present in FACS-sorted repertoires.

MiXCR was run by TCRdb on the 5' RACE reads, yielding one entry per CDR3 protein. The profile shows approximately 580,000 distinct CDR3 sequences, roughly 17% of them singletons. The germline V gene encodes CDR1 LNHNV and CDR2 YYDKDF (reference sequence). This CDR3 is 11 amino acids long. Trimming shortened V by 5 bases and J by 7 bases, and 8 bases separated the two germline ends. The TCR sequence derives from a man aged 18 to 30 who received the YFV17D yellow fever vaccine. The chain is built from TRBV15 and TRBJ1-1, with D perhaps TRBD1 (5 bases). This material consisted of PBMCs, taken 5 days after the first yellow fever vaccination. The CDR3 sequence is CATSGDFEAFF. DNA of the CDR3: TGTGCCACCAGCGGGGACTTTGAAGCTTTCTTT.